This entry describes one T cell receptor (beta chain). Each sample gave at least 6.5 million isolated PBMCs. This sample was taken from a study of blood T cells in healthy people across ages. A second 7 to 11 cycle PCR used barcoded and J-beta primers. MiXCR was run by TCRdb on the 5' RACE reads, yielding one entry per CDR3 protein. The data show 1.5 million to 1.9 million distinct CDR3 sequences, about 45% seen once. V shed 4 bases and J shed 0 bases, with 9 bases lying between them. The CDR3 extends over 14 amino acids. The specimen was blood. The clonotype originates from a woman aged 18 to 35 in good health. The rearrangement joins TRBV12-3 or TRBV12-4 to TRBJ1-1, with D maybe TRBD1 (5 bases). The CDR3 region has the DNA TGTGCCAGCAGTTACAGGCGAATGAACACTGAAGCTTTCTTT. This encodes CASSYRRMNTEAFF.